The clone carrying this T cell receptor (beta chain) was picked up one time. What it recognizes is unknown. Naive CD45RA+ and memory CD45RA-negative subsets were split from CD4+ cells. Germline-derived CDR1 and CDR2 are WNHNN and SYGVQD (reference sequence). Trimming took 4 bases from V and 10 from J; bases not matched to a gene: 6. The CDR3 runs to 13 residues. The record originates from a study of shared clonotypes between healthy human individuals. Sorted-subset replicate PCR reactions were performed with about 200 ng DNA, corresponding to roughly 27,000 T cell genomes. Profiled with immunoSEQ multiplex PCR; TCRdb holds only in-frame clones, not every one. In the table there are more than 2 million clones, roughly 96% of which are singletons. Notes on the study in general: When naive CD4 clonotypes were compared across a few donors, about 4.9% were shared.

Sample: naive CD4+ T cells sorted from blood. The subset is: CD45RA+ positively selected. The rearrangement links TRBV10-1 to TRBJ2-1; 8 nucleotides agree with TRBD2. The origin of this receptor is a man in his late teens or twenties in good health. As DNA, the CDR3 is TGCGCCAGCAGTGGGGTAGCGGGACGAGAGCAGTTCTTC. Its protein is CASSGVAGREQFF.